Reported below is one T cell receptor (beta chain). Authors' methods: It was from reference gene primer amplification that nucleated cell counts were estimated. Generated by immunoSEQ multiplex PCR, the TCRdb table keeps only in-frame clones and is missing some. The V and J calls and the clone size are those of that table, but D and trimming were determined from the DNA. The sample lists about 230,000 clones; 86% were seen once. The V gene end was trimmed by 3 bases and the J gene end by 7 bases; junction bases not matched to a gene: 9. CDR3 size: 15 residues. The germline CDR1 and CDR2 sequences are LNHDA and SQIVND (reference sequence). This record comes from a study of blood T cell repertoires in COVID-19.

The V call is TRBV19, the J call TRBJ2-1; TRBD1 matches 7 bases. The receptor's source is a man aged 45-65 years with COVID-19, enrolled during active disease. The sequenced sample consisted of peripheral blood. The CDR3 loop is CASSIRQGVGNEQFF. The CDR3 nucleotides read TGTGCCAGTAGTATCCGGCAGGGGGTTGGGAATGAGCAGTTCTTC. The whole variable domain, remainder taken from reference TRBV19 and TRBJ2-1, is DGGITQSPKYLFRKEGQNVTLSCEQNLNHDAMYWYRQDPGQGLRLIYYSQIVNDFQKGDIAEGYSVSREKKESFPLTVTSAQKNPTAFYLCASSIRQGVGNEQFFGPGTRLTVL.